A selection of T cell receptor beta chains follows, all from one sample in a study of regulatory and conventional T cells in RAG deficiency. Data came from immunoSEQ multiplex PCR; TCRdb stores just in-frame clones and leaves some out. The sample consists of some 31,000 clones, about 95% of them appearing once. The same data also went into a second study, on regulatory T cells.

What was sequenced was CD25- CD4+ T cells sorted from blood. The source of these receptors is a human donor in good health. Each CDR3 is given with its conserved first and last residue. Not all rows give a size; the values are once, few, many and, for expanded clones, a class.

V gene: TRBV6-6
clone size: few
CDR3 protein: CASSRQGVTNEKLFF

V gene: TRBV7-3
clone size: -
CDR3 protein: CASSSAGTGDQPQHF

V gene: TRBV4-1
clone size: -
CDR3 protein: CASSQAGGQGNNEQFF

V gene: TRBV2
clone size: -
CDR3 protein: CASNRRNQPQHF

V gene: TRBV10-1
clone size: -
CDR3 protein: CASSDPGGAQHF

V gene: TRBV19
clone size: -
CDR3 protein: CASSIVGTGATDTQYF

V gene: TRBV5-1
clone size: -
CDR3 protein: CASSSRTGTYEQYF

V gene: TRBV18
clone size: -
CDR3 protein: CASSPFPSGGAPDTQYF

V gene: TRBV19
clone size: -
CDR3 protein: CASSILRHPTNTQYF

V gene: TRBV28
clone size: once
CDR3 protein: CASSRVGKLFF

V gene: TRBV5-1
clone size: -
CDR3 protein: CASSFTGGREQFF

V gene: TRBV5-1
clone size: -
CDR3 protein: CASSSPGGANEKLFF

V gene: TRBV6-5
clone size: -
CDR3 protein: CASSYSTGGLAFF

V gene: TRBV25-1
clone size: -
CDR3 protein: CASSEFRRGNEKLFF

V gene: TRBV12-5
clone size: -
CDR3 protein: CASGLVTGSSTDTQYF

V gene: TRBV19
clone size: -
CDR3 protein: CASSIRQAIGNTIYF

V gene: TRBV9
clone size: -
CDR3 protein: CASSALDRDSEAFF

V gene: TRBV7-9
clone size: -
CDR3 protein: CASSLPQGLAYNEQFF

V gene: TRBV11-2
clone size: -
CDR3 protein: CASSSTGGKVYGYTF

V gene: TRBV9
clone size: -
CDR3 protein: CASSPGRAYNEQFF

V gene: TRBV7-9
clone size: -
CDR3 protein: CASSLRGTPYGYTF

V gene: TRBV5-1
clone size: -
CDR3 protein: CASSFLAGAYNEQFF

V gene: TRBV28
clone size: -
CDR3 protein: CASRGGNYEQYF

V gene: TRBV19
clone size: -
CDR3 protein: CASSRTGTTYEQYF

V gene: TRBV2
clone size: -
CDR3 protein: CAARGNYGYTF

V gene: TRBV7-9
clone size: once
CDR3 protein: CASSRQGPETQYF

V gene: TRBV28
clone size: -
CDR3 protein: CASSLGGRHQPQHF

V gene: TRBV5-1
clone size: -
CDR3 protein: CASRGGSSYNSPLHF

V gene: TRBV5-6
clone size: once
CDR3 protein: CASSSDNSYEQYF

V gene: TRBV7-3
clone size: -
CDR3 protein: CASSPGSNTEAFF